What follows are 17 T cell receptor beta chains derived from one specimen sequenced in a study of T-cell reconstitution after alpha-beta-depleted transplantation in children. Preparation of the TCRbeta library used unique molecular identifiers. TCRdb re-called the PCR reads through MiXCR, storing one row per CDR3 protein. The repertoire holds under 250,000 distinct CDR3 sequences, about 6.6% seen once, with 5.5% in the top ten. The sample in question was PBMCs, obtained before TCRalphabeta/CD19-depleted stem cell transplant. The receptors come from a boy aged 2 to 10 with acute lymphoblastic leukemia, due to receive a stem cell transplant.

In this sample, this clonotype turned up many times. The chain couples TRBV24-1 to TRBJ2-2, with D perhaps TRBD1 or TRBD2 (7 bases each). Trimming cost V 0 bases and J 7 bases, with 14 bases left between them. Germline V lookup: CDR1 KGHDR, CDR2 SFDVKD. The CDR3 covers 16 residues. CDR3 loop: CATSDLAPGGVGELFF. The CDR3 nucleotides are TGTGCCACCAGTGATTTGGCCCCAGGGGGGGTCGGGGAGCTGTTTTTT.

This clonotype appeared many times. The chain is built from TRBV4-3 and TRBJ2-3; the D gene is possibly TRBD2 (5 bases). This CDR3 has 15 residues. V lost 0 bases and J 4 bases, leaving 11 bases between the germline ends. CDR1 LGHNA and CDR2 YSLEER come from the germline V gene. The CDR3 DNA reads TGCGCCAGCAGCCAAGAATACGAGGGAGCAGATACGCAGTATTTT. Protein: CASSQEYEGADTQYF.

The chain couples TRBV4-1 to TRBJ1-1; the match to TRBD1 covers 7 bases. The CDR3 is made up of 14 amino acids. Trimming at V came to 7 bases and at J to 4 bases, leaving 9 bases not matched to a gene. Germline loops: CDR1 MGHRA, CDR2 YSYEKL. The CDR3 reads CASTPRQGGTEAFF. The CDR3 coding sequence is TGCGCCAGCACCCCTAGACAGGGCGGCACTGAAGCTTTCTTT.

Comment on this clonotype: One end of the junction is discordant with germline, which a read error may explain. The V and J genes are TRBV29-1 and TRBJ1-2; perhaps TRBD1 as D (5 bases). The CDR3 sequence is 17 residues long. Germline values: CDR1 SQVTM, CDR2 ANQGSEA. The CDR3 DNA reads TGCAGCATTGAAGTGGTGAGGGGAGACCATCTTAACTATGGCTACACCTTC. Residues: CSIEVVRGDHLNYGYTF.

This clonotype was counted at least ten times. CDR3: CSVEVSGTGYEQYF. CDR3 nucleotide sequence: TGCAGCGTTGAAGTGTCCGGGACAGGCTACGAGCAGTACTTC. The rearrangement uses TRBV29-1 and TRBJ2-7; TRBD1 matches at 8 bases. Germline V lookup: CDR1 SQVTM, CDR2 ANQGSEA. The CDR3 loop spans 14 amino acids. V dropped 1 base and J dropped 3; count of bases not matched to a gene: 5.

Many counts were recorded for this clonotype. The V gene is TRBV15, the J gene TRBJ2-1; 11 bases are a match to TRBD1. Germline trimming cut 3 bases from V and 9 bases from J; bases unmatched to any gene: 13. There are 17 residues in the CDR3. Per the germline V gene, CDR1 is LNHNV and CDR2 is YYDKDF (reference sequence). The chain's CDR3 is CATSRTNAGTGGREQFF. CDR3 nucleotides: TGTGCCACCAGCAGGACGAACGCCGGGACAGGGGGGCGTGAGCAGTTCTTC.

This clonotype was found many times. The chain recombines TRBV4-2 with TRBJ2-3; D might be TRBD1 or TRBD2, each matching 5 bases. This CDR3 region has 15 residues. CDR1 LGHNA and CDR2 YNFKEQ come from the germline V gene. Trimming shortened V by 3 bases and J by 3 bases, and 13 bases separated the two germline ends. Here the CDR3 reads CASSQQNEGTDTQYF. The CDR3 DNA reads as TGTGCCAGCAGCCAGCAGAATGAGGGGACAGATACGCAGTATTTT.

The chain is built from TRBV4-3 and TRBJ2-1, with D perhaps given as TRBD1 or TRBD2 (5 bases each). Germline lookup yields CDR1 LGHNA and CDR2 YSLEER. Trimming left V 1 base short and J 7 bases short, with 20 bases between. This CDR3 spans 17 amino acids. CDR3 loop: CASSQGDGGKSGNEQFF. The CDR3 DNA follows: TGCGCCAGCAGCCAAGGAGATGGGGGTAAGAGCGGTAATGAGCAGTTCTTC.

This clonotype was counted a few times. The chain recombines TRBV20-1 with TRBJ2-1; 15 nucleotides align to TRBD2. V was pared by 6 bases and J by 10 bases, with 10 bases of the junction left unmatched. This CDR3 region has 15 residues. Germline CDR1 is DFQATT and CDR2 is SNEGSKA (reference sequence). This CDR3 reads CSAQTSGLAGGEQFF. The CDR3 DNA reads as TGCAGTGCCCAGACGTCGGGACTAGCGGGAGGAGAGCAGTTCTTC.

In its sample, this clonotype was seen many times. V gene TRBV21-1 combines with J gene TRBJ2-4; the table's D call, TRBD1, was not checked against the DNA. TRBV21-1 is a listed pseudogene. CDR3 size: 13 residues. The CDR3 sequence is CASSKGDRGDPYF. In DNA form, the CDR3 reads TGTGCCAGCAGCAAAGGTGACAGGGGAGATCCGTACTTC.

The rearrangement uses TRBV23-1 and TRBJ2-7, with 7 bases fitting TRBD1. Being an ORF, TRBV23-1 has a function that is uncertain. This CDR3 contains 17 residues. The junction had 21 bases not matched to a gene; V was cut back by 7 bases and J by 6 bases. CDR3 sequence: CASNWDSAMYFSREQYF. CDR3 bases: TGCGCCAGCAATTGGGACAGCGCTATGTATTTTTCGCGCGAGCAGTACTTC.

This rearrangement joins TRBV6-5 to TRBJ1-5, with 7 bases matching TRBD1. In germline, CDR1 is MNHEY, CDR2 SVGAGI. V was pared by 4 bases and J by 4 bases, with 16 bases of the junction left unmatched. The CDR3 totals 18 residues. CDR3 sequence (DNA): TGTGCCAGCAGTTCCAGGACAGGTTCCCGCGGAGTGAATCAGCCCCAGCATTTT. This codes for CASSSRTGSRGVNQPQHF.

CDR3 sequence: CASSYYSPGQGDTQYF. The DNA for the CDR3 is TGTGCCAGCAGTTACTACTCCCCTGGGCAGGGAGATACGCAGTATTTT. The chain recombines TRBV6-2 or TRBV6-3 with TRBJ2-3, with D perhaps matching TRBD1 (5 bases). The length of the CDR3 is 16 residues. Trimming removed 1 base at V and 5 bases at J, with 16 bases between. CDR1 is MNHEY, CDR2 SVGEGT, per germline.

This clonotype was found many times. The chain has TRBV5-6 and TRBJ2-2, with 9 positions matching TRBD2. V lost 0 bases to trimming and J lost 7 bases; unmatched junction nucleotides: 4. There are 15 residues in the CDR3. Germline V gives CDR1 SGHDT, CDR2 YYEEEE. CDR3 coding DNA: TGTGCCAGCAGCTTGGCTGGACTAGCGATCGGGGAGCTGTTTTTT. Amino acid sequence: CASSLAGLAIGELFF.

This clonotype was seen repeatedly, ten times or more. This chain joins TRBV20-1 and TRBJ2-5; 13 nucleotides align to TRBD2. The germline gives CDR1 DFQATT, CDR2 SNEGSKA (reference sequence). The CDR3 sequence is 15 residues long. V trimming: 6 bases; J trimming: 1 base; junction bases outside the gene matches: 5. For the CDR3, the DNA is TGCAGTGCAACTAGCGGGGGGGCCGTCCAAGAGACCCAGTACTTC. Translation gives CSATSGGAVQETQYF.

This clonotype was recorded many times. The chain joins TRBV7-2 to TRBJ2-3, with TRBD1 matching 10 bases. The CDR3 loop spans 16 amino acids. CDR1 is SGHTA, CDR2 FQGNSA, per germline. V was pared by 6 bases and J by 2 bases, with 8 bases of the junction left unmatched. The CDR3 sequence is CASSSRTGGITDTQYF. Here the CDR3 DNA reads TGTGCCAGCAGTTCCCGGACAGGGGGAATCACAGATACGCAGTATTTT.

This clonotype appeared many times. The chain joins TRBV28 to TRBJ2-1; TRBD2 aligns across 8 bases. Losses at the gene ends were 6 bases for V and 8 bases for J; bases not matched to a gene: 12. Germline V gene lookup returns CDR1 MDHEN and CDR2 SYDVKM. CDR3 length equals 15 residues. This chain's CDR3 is CASRQSGSNSHEQFF. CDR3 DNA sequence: TGTGCCAGCAGGCAAAGCGGGAGCAATTCACATGAGCAGTTCTTC.